This record covers a single T cell receptor (beta chain). Some clones are missing from TCRdb's copy, which holds only in-frame ones; the method was immunoSEQ multiplex PCR. Counted here are more than 80,000 clones, 91% occurring once; the ten biggest clones make up about 3.8%. This entry belongs to a study of T cell changes during pregnancy in multiple sclerosis. This CDR3 contains 16 residues. Per the germline V gene, CDR1 is LNHDA and CDR2 is SQIVND (reference sequence). The trim removed 7 bases at V and 0 bases at J, leaving 8 bases unmatched. The clonotype originates from a female donor in good health, serving as a control in a pregnancy study. Some clones in this sample may be carry-over from other donors' samples. The input for sequencing was PBMCs, taken in the first trimester of pregnancy. The chain links TRBV19 to TRBJ1-5; 8 bases align to TRBD1. The CDR3 nucleotides read TGTGCCAGTACGGGGACAGGTCCTTATAGCAATCAGCCCCAGCATTTT. Its protein product is CASTGTGPYSNQPQHF.